The TCR beta chain under discussion was sequenced for a study of blood T cell repertoires in COVID-19. Study overall: Acute and convalescent COVID-19 specimens originated in the United States, Italy and Spain.

Recruited during active infection, patients (from Seattle) were subsequently followed longitudinally. Germline V lookup: CDR1 LGHNA, CDR2 YSLEER. The CDR3 sequence is 15 residues long. V was shortened by 0 bases and J by 6 bases, with 14 bases between the two germline ends. Only in-frame clones appear in the TCRdb table, and some are missing; sequencing was by immunoSEQ multiplex PCR. This sample has more than 200,000 clones, with approximately 90% found just once. Sequenced material: peripheral blood. V gene TRBV4-3 combines with J gene TRBJ1-2; no clear D gene. The receptor comes from a woman in her twenties or thirties with COVID-19, enrolled during active disease. The CDR3 sequence: CASSQDHPGGDGYTF. As DNA, the CDR3 is TGCGCCAGCAGCCAAGATCACCCGGGAGGAGATGGCTACACCTTC.